These 18 T cell receptor beta chains were sequenced from one sample in a study of blood T cells in healthy people across ages. Together with a sample-barcoded 5' primer, a J-beta primer mix was included in a second PCR lasting about 6 to 12 cycles. From the 5' RACE reads, TCRdb called clonotypes with MiXCR, one entry per CDR3 protein. This sample yields under 2,000,000 distinct CDR3 sequences, of which around half are seen a single time; 2% to 2.5% belongs to the top ten. The sample was blood. These receptor sequences come from a woman aged 35 to 49 in good health.

This clonotype was detected only once. The chain is built from TRBV28 and TRBJ2-4, with D tentatively TRBD1 or TRBD2 (7 bases each). TRBJ2-7 explains the end of the DNA better; the J call may be wrong. The CDR3 contains 15 residues. Germline V gene lookup returns CDR1 MDHEN and CDR2 SYDVKM. The CDR3 spells CASSPQGGGRTEQYF. The CDR3 bases are TGTGCCAGCAGTCCCCAGGGGGGGGGGAGAACCGAGCAGTACTTC.

V and J are TRBV15 and TRBJ1-5; D gene uncertain. This CDR3 is 13 amino acids long. V lost 0 bases and J lost 7, with 7 bases in between. Per germline, CDR1 LNHNV and CDR2 YYDKDF (reference sequence). This CDR3 is CATSRDDFQPQHF. The CDR3 nucleotides are TGTGCCACCAGCAGAGATGACTTCCAGCCCCAGCATTTT.

The table lists this clonotype with a few counts. This chain links TRBV25-1 with TRBJ1-1, with D hard to call. This CDR3 is built from 15 residues. Between the trimmed V and J ends, which lost 3 bases and 1 base, there was a span of 12 bases. Per the germline V gene, CDR1 is MGHDK and CDR2 is SYGVNS. CDR3 loop: CASSEDPGGNTEAFF. CDR3 DNA sequence: TGTGCCAGCAGTGAGGACCCAGGAGGGAACACTGAAGCTTTCTTT.

Worth noting for this clonotype: One junction end does not reproduce the germline sequence, and a read error may be involved. The chain carries TRBV27 and TRBJ2-3; no definite D call. The germline V gene encodes CDR1 MNHEY and CDR2 SMNVEV (reference sequence). This CDR3 spans 15 amino acids. The CDR3 DNA is TGTGCCAGCGGTTTATCTTGGGCTAGCACAGATACGCAGTATTTT. Its translation is CASGLSWASTDTQYF.

This clonotype showed up just a few times. The chain has TRBV29-1 and TRBJ1-2; 7 bases agree with TRBD1. Germline loops: CDR1 SQVTM, CDR2 ANQGSEA. Trimming removed 4 bases from V and 6 bases from J; junction bases left unmatched: 8. The CDR3 is 13 residues long. The CDR3 sequence is CSVVLTGVDGYTF. The CDR3 region has the DNA TGCAGCGTTGTCCTTACAGGGGTAGATGGCTACACCTTC.

The rearrangement links TRBV27 to TRBJ2-7; unclear D gene. Trimming removed 3 bases at V and 1 base at J, with 13 bases between. Germline CDR1 is MNHEY and CDR2 is SMNVEV (reference sequence). The CDR3 has 15 residues. The CDR3 DNA follows: TGTGCCAGCAGTTTGGTGTCAGGAGCGTCCTACGAGCAGTACTTC. This codes for CASSLVSGASYEQYF.

The CDR3 nucleotides read TGTGCCAGCAGTCCCACCAGGGGACGGGGCACTGAAGCTTTCTTT. Residues: CASSPTRGRGTEAFF. The chain recombines TRBV12-3 or TRBV12-4 with TRBJ1-1, with TRBD1 as a possible D gene (6 bases). Trimming took 5 bases from V and 4 from J, leaving 17 bases between them. The CDR3 consists of 15 residues.

In this sample, this clonotype turned up once. The V call is TRBV5-1, the J call TRBJ2-5; tentatively, D is TRBD1 or TRBD2 (5 bases each). Germline CDR1 and CDR2: SGHRS and YFSETQ. Deletions cut 4 bases from V and 11 bases from J, with 30 bases between. There are 17 residues in the CDR3. The DNA of the CDR3 is TGCGCCAGCAGCAGAGACCGGGACGGGGAGATGGTCAATGAGCAGTACTTC. Amino acids: CASSRDRDGEMVNEQYF. Drawing the rest from reference TRBV5-1 and TRBJ2-5, the complete variable domain is KAGVTQTPRYLIKTRGQQVTLSCSPISGHRSVSWYQQTPGQGLQFLFEYFSETQRNKGNFPGRFSGRQFSNSRSEMNVSTLELGDSALYLCASSRDRDGEMVNEQYFGPGTRLLVL.

The chain has TRBV27 and TRBJ2-5; 9 positions match TRBD2. CDR1 MNHEY and CDR2 SMNVEV come from the germline V gene (reference sequence). Losses at the gene ends were 11 bases for V and 5 bases for J; bases not matched to a gene: 9. The CDR3 has 13 amino acids. This CDR3 is CALGRGGLETQYF. In DNA, the CDR3 is TGTGCCCTAGGGCGGGGGGGCCTCGAGACCCAGTACTTC.

The V call is TRBV7-2, the J call TRBJ2-4; D is possibly TRBD1 (5 bases). The germline V and J ends were trimmed by 2 bases and 6 bases, with 11 bases remaining between them. The germline CDR1 and CDR2 sequences are SGHTA and FQGNSA. The CDR3 extends over 14 amino acids. The CDR3 region has the DNA TGTGCCAGCAGCTTACAGGGCGGTAGAAACATTCAGTACTTC. It specifies CASSLQGGRNIQYF.

The sample holds a few counts of this clonotype. The chain links TRBV5-6 to TRBJ2-7, with D perhaps TRBD1 (5 bases). Germline loops: CDR1 SGHDT, CDR2 YYEEEE. Trimming cost V 4 bases and J 2 bases, with 16 bases left between them. This CDR3 is 15 amino acids long. CDR3 loop: CASSGKTAFTYEQYF. The CDR3 region has the DNA TGTGCCAGCAGCGGGAAGACAGCTTTTACCTACGAGCAGTACTTC.

With respect to this clonotype: This sequence may be a read error, since a much larger clone differs from it by one base. This rearrangement joins TRBV28 to TRBJ2-5, with 12 bases fitting TRBD1. With the DNA end fitting TRBJ2-7 better, the J assignment may be wrong. In germline, CDR1 is MDHEN, CDR2 SYDVKM. CDR3 length: 15 residues. The CDR3 sequence: CASSSGTGGIYEQYF. The CDR3 DNA reads TGTGCCAGCAGTTCCGGGACAGGGGGCATCTACGAGCAGTACTTC.

This chain connects TRBV27 to TRBJ1-5; 9 bases are a match to TRBD1. CDR1 is MNHEY and CDR2 is SMNVEV in the germline V gene (reference sequence). J gave up 7 bases and V 4 bases, and 2 bases lay outside the gene matches. The CDR3 is 13 amino acids. Here the CDR3 DNA reads TGTGCCAGCAGTTGGGACAGGGCGCAGCCCCAGCATTTT. Translating it yields CASSWDRAQPQHF.

The chain carries TRBV9 and TRBJ2-3; TRBD2 aligns across 9 bases. The germline V gene has CDR1 SGDLS and CDR2 YYNGEE. The CDR3 is 15 amino acids. V was pared by 6 bases and J by 4 bases, with 9 bases of the junction left unmatched. The CDR3 DNA sequence: TGTGCCAGCACCGCCGGGACTAGCAGTTCAGATACGCAGTATTTT. Translation: CASTAGTSSSDTQYF.

This clonotype was seen only a few times. The gene calls are TRBV14 and TRBJ1-1; tentatively, D is TRBD1 (5 bases). The CDR3 extends over 13 amino acids. The germline CDR1 and CDR2 sequences are SGHDN and FVKESK. Between the trimmed V and J ends, which lost 4 bases and 4 bases, there was a span of 10 bases. The CDR3 is CASSPIGGTEAFF. CDR3 DNA sequence: TGTGCCAGCAGCCCGATTGGGGGCACTGAAGCTTTCTTT.

The CDR3 nucleotides read TGTGCCAGCAGACGGGACAGGGTCCCTAAAGAGCCCCAGCATTTT. Its translation: CASRRDRVPKEPQHF. The chain joins TRBV27 to TRBJ1-5; 9 bases are a match to TRBD1. The germline V gene has CDR1 MNHEY and CDR2 SMNVEV (reference sequence). Germline trimming cut 6 bases from V and 8 bases from J; bases unmatched to any gene: 11. The CDR3 loop spans 15 amino acids.

This chain joins TRBV5-5 and TRBJ2-5; no definite D call. Germline CDR1 reads SGHKS; CDR2 reads YYEKEE (reference sequence). The CDR3 consists of 15 residues. Trimming pared 4 bases from V and 3 bases from J, leaving 16 bases between. This CDR3 reads CASSPQVGLKETQYF. The CDR3, as DNA: TGTGCCAGCAGCCCCCAAGTAGGTCTGAAAGAGACCCAGTACTTC.

CDR3 residues: CASSAGTGTDEQYF. The CDR3, as DNA: TGTGCCAGCAGTGCCGGGACAGGGACCGACGAGCAGTACTTC. The chain employs TRBV6-1 and TRBJ2-4; TRBD1 aligns across 9 bases. The J call is in doubt because the DNA end fits TRBJ2-7 better. This CDR3 spans 14 amino acids. The germline CDR1 and CDR2 sequences are MNHNS and SASEGT.